This T cell receptor (beta chain) was observed in a study of cytomegalovirus exposure and HLA in healthy donors. Study summary: About 85 million unique TCR sequences came from HLA-typed donors in an early release.

PCR involved 60 Vbeta and 13 Jbeta primers. Clones were sequenced by immunoSEQ multiplex PCR, and TCRdb holds only the in-frame ones, with some missing. The sample lists over 110,000 clones, 70% to 85% occurring once. V lost 6 bases, J lost 3 bases, and 9 bases lay in between. CDR3 length equals 12 residues. Germline-derived CDR1 and CDR2 are SEHNR and FQNEAQ (reference sequence). About this clone: Its target is not known.

Whole-study results and caveats: Analysis was carried out at a later point, and it linked a missense DCLRE1C variant to TCR beta V- and J-gene trimming. Among the CMV-associated chains, three were confirmed in vitro as specific for CMV antigens. Sequencing had likely introduced a cluster of highly shared sequence variants as an artifact.

This TCR derives from a male donor in good health and CMV-seronegative. The specimen sequenced was PBMCs. The chain employs TRBV7-9 and TRBJ2-7; D perhaps matches TRBD2 (6 bases). CDR3 nucleotide sequence: TGTGCCAGCAGTACGGGAGACTACGAGCAGTACTTC. It is translated as CASSTGDYEQYF.